This TCR beta chain was recorded in a study of PD-1 and CTLA-4 blockade in melanoma. V trimming: 6 bases; J trimming: 12 bases; junction bases outside the gene matches: 6. The CDR3 is made up of 12 amino acids. CDR1 is SGHRS, CDR2 YFSETQ, per germline. Clones were read by immunoSEQ multiplex PCR, and TCRdb kept only the in-frame ones, dropping some. The table records fewer than 7,500 clones, around 80% of them present only once. This receptor was obtained from a human donor with melanoma. This sequence joins TRBV5-1 and TRBJ1-6, with TRBD1 identical over 7 bases. The sequencing here drew on CD8+ T cells from peripheral blood, taken before anti-PD-1 treatment. This CDR3 is CASTSGGLPLHF. The CDR3 nucleotides read TGCGCCAGCACCTCAGGGGGGTTACCCCTCCACTTT.